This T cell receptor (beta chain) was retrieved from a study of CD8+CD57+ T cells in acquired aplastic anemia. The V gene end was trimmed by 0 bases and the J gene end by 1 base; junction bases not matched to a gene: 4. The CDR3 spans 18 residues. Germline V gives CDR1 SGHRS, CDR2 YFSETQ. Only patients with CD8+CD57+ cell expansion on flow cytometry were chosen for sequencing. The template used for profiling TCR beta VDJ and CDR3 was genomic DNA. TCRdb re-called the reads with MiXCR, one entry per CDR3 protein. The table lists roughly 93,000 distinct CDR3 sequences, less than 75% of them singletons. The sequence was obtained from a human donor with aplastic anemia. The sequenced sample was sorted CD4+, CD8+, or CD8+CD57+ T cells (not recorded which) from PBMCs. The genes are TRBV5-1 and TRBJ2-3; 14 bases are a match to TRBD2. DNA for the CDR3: TGCGCCAGCAGCTTGGGACTAGCGGGGGGGCTGGGCACAGATACGCAGTATTTT. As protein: CASSLGLAGGLGTDTQYF.